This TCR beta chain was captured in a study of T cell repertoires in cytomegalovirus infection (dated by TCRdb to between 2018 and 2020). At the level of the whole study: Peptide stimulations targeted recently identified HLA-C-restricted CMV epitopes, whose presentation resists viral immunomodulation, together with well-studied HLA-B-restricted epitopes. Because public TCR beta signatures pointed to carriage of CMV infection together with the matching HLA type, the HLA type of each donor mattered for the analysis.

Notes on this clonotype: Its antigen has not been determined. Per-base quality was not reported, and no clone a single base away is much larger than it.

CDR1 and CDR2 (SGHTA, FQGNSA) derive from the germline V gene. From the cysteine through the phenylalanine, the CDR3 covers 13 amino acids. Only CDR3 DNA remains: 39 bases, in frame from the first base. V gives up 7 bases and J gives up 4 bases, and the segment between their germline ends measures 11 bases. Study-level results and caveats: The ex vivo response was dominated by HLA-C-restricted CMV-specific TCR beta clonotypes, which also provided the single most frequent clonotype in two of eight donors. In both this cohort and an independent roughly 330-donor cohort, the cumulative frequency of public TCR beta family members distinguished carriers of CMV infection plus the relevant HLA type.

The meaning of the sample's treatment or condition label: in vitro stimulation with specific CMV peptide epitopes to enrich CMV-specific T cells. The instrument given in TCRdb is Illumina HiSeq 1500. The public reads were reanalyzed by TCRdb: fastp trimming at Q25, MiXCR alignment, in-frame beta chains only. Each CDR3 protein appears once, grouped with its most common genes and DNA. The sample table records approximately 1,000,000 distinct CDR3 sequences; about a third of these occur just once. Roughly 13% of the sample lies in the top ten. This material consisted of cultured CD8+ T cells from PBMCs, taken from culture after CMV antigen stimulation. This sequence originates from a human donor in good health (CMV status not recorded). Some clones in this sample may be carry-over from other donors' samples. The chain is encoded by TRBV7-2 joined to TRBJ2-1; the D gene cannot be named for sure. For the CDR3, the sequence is CASTGYGYNEQFF. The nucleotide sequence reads TGTGCCAGCACCGGGTACGGGTACAATGAGCAGTTCTTC.